Below are 7 T cell receptor beta chains sequenced from a single sample in a study of T cells in Graves' hyperthyroidism and ophthalmopathy. Using RNA transcripts as the source, TCR beta CDR3 regions were amplified. With the HTBI primer set, the TCR CDR3 went through a first round of RT-PCR. TCRdb redid the calling of the multiplex PCR reads with MiXCR, one entry per CDR3 protein. This sample has fewer than 450,000 distinct CDR3 sequences; over 11% occur once, and the top ten carry approximately 29%. The specimen sequenced was blood. The receptors originated from a man aged 50 to 59 with Graves' ophthalmopathy.

This clonotype was counted ten times or more. CDR3 DNA: TGCAGTGCTATCCGAAACACTGAAGCTTTCTTT. Translation: CSAIRNTEAFF. V and J are TRBV20-1 and TRBJ1-1; D remains ambiguous. The CDR3 length is 11 residues. V gave up 4 bases and J gave up 2 bases, with 5 bases separating them. The germline V gene has CDR1 DFQATT and CDR2 SNEGSKA (reference sequence).

This chain links TRBV5-1 with TRBJ1-3; 9 bases fit TRBD1. J gave up 4 bases and V 4 bases, and 9 bases lay outside the gene matches. The CDR3 is made up of 16 amino acids. From germline, CDR1 is SGHRS and CDR2 YFSETQ. The CDR3 DNA sequence: TGCGCCAGCAGCGCAAATCCCGGGACAGGGGGAAACACCATATATTTT. Translating it yields CASSANPGTGGNTIYF.

This clonotype has just a few counts. The rearrangement joins TRBV6-1 to TRBJ2-3; D ambiguous. Trimming took off 1 base at V and 3 bases at J, with 8 bases between the two ends. Germline CDR1 MNHNS, CDR2 SASEGT. This CDR3 comprises 14 residues. The CDR3 here is CASSEGHVTDTQYF. The CDR3 bases are TGTGCCAGCAGTGAAGGACACGTAACAGATACGCAGTATTTT.

This clonotype has at least ten counts. The rearrangement links TRBV7-2 to TRBJ2-7; 11 positions agree with TRBD2. CDR3 length equals 19 residues. V gave up 5 bases and J gave up 4 bases; unmatched junction bases: 19. Germline CDR1 is SGHTA and CDR2 is FQGNSA. The CDR3 region has the DNA TGTGCCAGCAGCAGGGGGACTAGTGGCCTAGCGGGAGGTAGTTACGAGCAGTACTTC. Translation: CASSRGTSGLAGGSYEQYF.

For the CDR3, the DNA is TGTGCCAGCACCACCTTTGGGGGAACAGTCGATACGCAGTATTTT. This codes for CASTTFGGTVDTQYF. The chain uses TRBV9 and TRBJ2-3, with D perhaps TRBD1 or TRBD2 (5 bases each). V was clipped by 6 bases and J by 6 bases, with 20 bases between them. The CDR3 covers 15 residues. Germline V lookup: CDR1 SGDLS, CDR2 YYNGEE. Variable domain in full (rest from reference TRBV9 and TRBJ2-3): DSGVTQTPKHLITATGQRVTLRCSPRSGDLSVYWYQQSLDQGLQFLIQYYNGEERAKGNILERFSAQQFPDLHSELNLSSLELGDSALYFCASTTFGGTVDTQYFGPGTRLTVL.

In its sample, this clonotype was seen many times. The chain has TRBV7-2 and TRBJ1-5, with D possibly matching TRBD1 (6 bases). From germline, CDR1 is SGHTA and CDR2 FQGNSA. The CDR3 extends over 18 amino acids. The ends were cut back, 5 bases at V and 0 bases at J, with 20 bases in the middle. CDR3 in amino acids: CASSDSRVTGNSNQPQHF. The CDR3 nucleotides are TGTGCCAGCAGCGATTCGCGGGTAACAGGGAATAGCAATCAGCCCCAGCATTTT.

This clonotype was counted ten times or more. The genes are TRBV28 and TRBJ1-5; 7 nucleotides match TRBD1. The CDR3 is 14 residues long. With V trimmed by 6 bases and J by 6 bases, 8 bases remained unmatched. Germline assignment: CDR1 MDHEN and CDR2 SYDVKM. CDR3 sequence: CASSPGQILQPQHF. In DNA, the CDR3 is TGTGCCAGCAGCCCGGGACAGATCCTTCAGCCCCAGCATTTT.